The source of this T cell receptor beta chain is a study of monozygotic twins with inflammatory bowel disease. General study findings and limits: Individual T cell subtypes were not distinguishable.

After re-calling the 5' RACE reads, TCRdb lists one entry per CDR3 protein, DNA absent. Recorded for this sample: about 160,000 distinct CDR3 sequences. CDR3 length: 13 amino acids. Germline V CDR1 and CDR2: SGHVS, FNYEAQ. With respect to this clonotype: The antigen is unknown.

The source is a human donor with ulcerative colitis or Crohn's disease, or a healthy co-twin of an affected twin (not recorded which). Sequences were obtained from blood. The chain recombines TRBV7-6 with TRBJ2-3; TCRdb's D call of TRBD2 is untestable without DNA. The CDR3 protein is CASSFSGGGGQYF.